One and the same sample provided the 4 T cell receptor beta chains below, sequenced in a study of cytomegalovirus exposure and HLA in healthy donors (TCRdb year 2017). The method was the immunoSEQ multiplex PCR assay. The multiplex PCR relied on a mix of 60 forward primers for TCR Vbeta segments and 13 reverse primers for TCR Jbeta segments. Entries here come from immuneACCESS through TCRdb and include only in-frame sequences with V and J called. Some clones fail to appear in such tables; in the studies checked, an unresolved V gene covers under half of the shortfall, and the cause of the remainder is unknown. Across this sample there are about 110,000 clones, with around 72% seen only once. Approximately 8.2% of the sample is taken by the ten largest. Sequencing was carried out using PBMCs. All receptors derive from a woman between 35 and 50 years old in good health and CMV-seropositive.

The table lists this clone with a few counts. This chain uses TRBV2 with TRBJ1-5; a weak D match, TRBD1 (6 bases). Trimming left V 5 bases short and J 5 bases short, with 19 bases between. This CDR3 region has 16 residues. The germline gives CDR1 SNHLY, CDR2 FYNNEI. CDR3 nucleotide sequence: TGTGCCAGCAGTCCGGGACAAAGTCTTCGGTATCAGCCCCAGCATTTT. Translating gives CASSPGQSLRYQPQHF.

The chain has TRBV4-2 and TRBJ2-5; 10 bases agree with TRBD2. The CDR3 totals 16 residues. Germline V gene data show CDR1 as LGHNA and CDR2 as YNFKEQ. V lost 1 base to trimming and J lost 4 bases; unmatched junction nucleotides: 6. Here the CDR3 reads CASSQGSSGGGETQYF. The CDR3 DNA reads as TGTGCCAGCAGCCAAGGGTCTAGCGGGGGTGGAGAGACCCAGTACTTC.

The chain carries TRBV2 and TRBJ2-2, with TRBD1 matching over 7 bases. Germline V gene data show CDR1 as SNHLY and CDR2 as FYNNEI. The CDR3 length is 17 residues. The V and J ends lost 3 bases and 4 bases, in that order; junction bases with no gene match: 11. CDR3 in amino acids: CASSDSGDSGLTGELFF. CDR3 DNA sequence: TGTGCCAGCAGTGACTCAGGGGACAGTGGTCTCACCGGGGAGCTGTTTTTT.

The chain recombines TRBV9 with TRBJ1-6; 7 nucleotides line up with TRBD1. The CDR3 is 14 amino acids. Germline values: CDR1 SGDLS, CDR2 YYNGEE. V shed 7 bases, J shed 0 bases, and the junction held 1 base outside the gene matches. CDR3: CASAGGSYNSPLHF. In DNA, the CDR3 is TGTGCCAGCGCAGGGGGCTCCTATAATTCACCCCTCCACTTT.